This passage covers 24 T cell receptor beta chains from one sample sequenced in a study of T cells in Graves' hyperthyroidism and ophthalmopathy. Researchers took RNA transcripts and amplified the TCR beta CDR3 regions from them. Using the HTBI primer set, a first-round RT-PCR was run on the TCR CDR3. TCRdb re-called the multiplex PCR reads with MiXCR, one entry per CDR3 protein. The repertoire holds hundreds of thousands of distinct CDR3 sequences, with under 15% as singletons. Sequenced sample: blood. These receptors all stem from a young woman with Graves' hyperthyroidism.

This clonotype came up a few times. As DNA, the CDR3 is TGTGCCAGCAGCCCTGACAGGGTTCAATATAACTATGGCTACACCTTC. Its translation: CASSPDRVQYNYGYTF. The chain combines TRBV7-8 with TRBJ1-2; 7 nucleotides line up with TRBD1. Unmatched junction bases numbered 10, after V lost 5 bases and J lost 1 base. CDR1 SGHVS and CDR2 FQNEAQ come from the germline V gene. The CDR3 has 16 residues.

The gene calls are TRBV7-3 and TRBJ2-2, with 8 nucleotides matching TRBD2. The CDR3 is 12 residues long. V was clipped by 9 bases and J by 8 bases; unmatched bases: 5. Per germline, CDR1 SGHTA and CDR2 FQGTGA. CDR3 DNA: TGTGCCAGTACCGTAGCGGGAGGGGAGCTGTTTTTT. Translation: CASTVAGGELFF.

This clonotype was counted ten times or more. The CDR3: CASSLSPGPDTQYF. The CDR3 DNA is TGCGCCAGCAGCCTCTCCCCCGGTCCTGATACGCAGTATTTT. The J gene is TRBJ2-3, the V gene TRBV5-1; D remains ambiguous. V was clipped by 4 bases and J by 6 bases, with 15 bases between them. Germline lookup yields CDR1 SGHRS and CDR2 YFSETQ. The CDR3 consists of 14 residues.

This clonotype was counted many times. The chain recombines TRBV5-1 with TRBJ1-1; D is unresolved. V was trimmed by 4 bases and J by 1 base, leaving 11 bases between them. The germline V gene encodes CDR1 SGHRS and CDR2 YFSETQ. The CDR3 has 14 amino acids. This chain's CDR3 is CASSLEVENTEAFF. The DNA for the CDR3 is TGCGCCAGCAGCCTGGAAGTGGAGAACACTGAAGCTTTCTTT.

A word on this clonotype: Mismatch with germline at one junction end may stem from a read error. Here the CDR3 DNA reads TGTGTCAGCAGTTTGATAGAGACCCAGTACTTC. Its translation: CVSSLIETQYF. The rearrangement uses TRBV28 and TRBJ2-5; no clear D gene. The germline gives CDR1 MDHEN, CDR2 SYDVKM. This CDR3 spans 11 amino acids. The variable domain in full, completed from reference TRBV28 and TRBJ2-5, reads DVKVTQSSRYLVKRTGEKVFLECVQDMDHENMFWYRQDPGLGLRLIYFSYDVKMKEKGDIPEGYSVSREKKERFSLILESASTNQTSMYLCVSSLIETQYFGPGTRLLVL.

This rearrangement joins TRBV6-1 to TRBJ1-5, with 7 bases fitting TRBD1. Germline CDR1 reads MNHNS; CDR2 reads SASEGT. The CDR3 totals 17 residues. Germline trimming cut 5 bases from V and 0 bases from J; bases unmatched to any gene: 10. This CDR3 is CASSRNNRDSSNQPQHF. The DNA for the CDR3 is TGTGCCAGCAGTCGCAACAACCGGGACAGTAGCAATCAGCCCCAGCATTTT.

This clonotype has a count of ten or more. This chain connects TRBV10-3 to TRBJ2-3; D is uncertain. The CDR3 contains 14 residues. The V gene's germline CDR1 is ENHRY and CDR2 SYGVKD. V lost 1 base to trimming and J lost 2 bases, with 7 bases between them. CDR3 sequence reads: CAISELANTDTQYF. CDR3 in DNA: TGTGCCATCAGTGAGTTGGCCAACACAGATACGCAGTATTTT.

This sequence joins TRBV7-6 and TRBJ1-2; D may be TRBD1 (5 bases). The CDR3 is made up of 15 amino acids. Trimming removed 5 bases at V and 5 bases at J, with 18 bases between. Germline V gives CDR1 SGHVS, CDR2 FNYEAQ. CDR3: CASSHILRGEYGYTF. The CDR3 DNA follows: TGTGCCAGCAGCCACATCCTCCGGGGCGAATATGGCTACACCTTC. The whole variable domain, remainder taken from reference TRBV7-6 and TRBJ1-2, is GAGVSQSPRYKVTKRGQDVALRCDPISGHVSLYWYRQALGQGPEFLTYFNYEAQQDKSGLPNDRFSAERPEGSISTLTIQRTEQRDSAMYRCASSHILRGEYGYTFGSGTRLTVV.

This clonotype was counted only a few times. The chain has TRBV6-1 and TRBJ1-1; weak D call: TRBD1 (5 bases). Germline values: CDR1 MNHNS, CDR2 SASEGT. Deletions cut 5 bases from V and 2 bases from J, with 15 bases between. The CDR3 is 15 amino acids. CDR3 coding DNA: TGTGCCAGCAGTTATTCCGGGACTGATAACACTGAAGCTTTCTTT. Translated: CASSYSGTDNTEAFF.

This clonotype was seen only a few times. J is TRBJ2-2 and V is TRBV12-3 or TRBV12-4, with 9 positions matching TRBD1. Losses at the gene ends were 3 bases for V and 4 bases for J; bases not matched to a gene: 6. This CDR3 region has 16 residues. This CDR3 reads CASSFTGGSITGELFF. In DNA, the CDR3 is TGTGCCAGCAGTTTCACAGGGGGCTCCATCACCGGGGAGCTGTTTTTT.

This clonotype was seen many times. The CDR3 loop reads CSVERDRMNTEAFF. CDR3 coding DNA: TGCAGCGTTGAACGGGACAGAATGAACACTGAAGCTTTCTTT. V usage is TRBV29-1 and J usage is TRBJ1-1, with 7 nucleotides matching TRBD1. The CDR3 length is 14 residues. Germline V CDR1 and CDR2: SQVTM, ANQGSEA. Trimming at V came to 2 bases and at J to 0 bases, leaving 3 bases not matched to a gene.

The rearrangement joins TRBV9 to TRBJ1-5; maybe TRBD1 (5 bases). The germline gives CDR1 SGDLS, CDR2 YYNGEE. The CDR3 sequence is 15 residues long. V gave up 1 base and J gave up 8 bases, with 16 bases separating them. Here the CDR3 DNA reads TGTGCCAGCAGCGTAAACACAGGAGCCTCGGAGCCCCAGCATTTT. It translates to CASSVNTGASEPQHF.

This rearrangement joins TRBV6-1 to TRBJ2-2; 12 nucleotides line up with TRBD2. This CDR3 has 16 residues. CDR1 and CDR2 (germline): MNHNS, SASEGT. Trimming removed 5 bases from V and 6 bases from J; junction bases left unmatched: 7. Here the CDR3 DNA reads TGTGCCAGCAGTCAATACGGGACTAGCGGGTCCGGGGAGCTGTTTTTT. Its protein product is CASSQYGTSGSGELFF.

This clonotype was detected a few times. The genes are TRBV5-1 and TRBJ2-7; possibly TRBD1 for D (6 bases). This CDR3 has 13 residues. The ends were cut back, 4 bases at V and 6 bases at J, with 14 bases in the middle. The germline CDR1 and CDR2 sequences are SGHRS and YFSETQ. CDR3 bases: TGCGCCAGCAGCGGATCAGGGACATTCGAGCAGTACTTC. Protein sequence: CASSGSGTFEQYF.

This clonotype was detected ten times or more. The V and J genes are TRBV28 and TRBJ1-3, with D unclear. The germline CDR1 and CDR2 sequences are MDHEN and SYDVKM. This CDR3 region has 17 residues. The V end was cut by 1 base, the J end by 0 bases, with 13 bases between. CDR3 sequence reads: CASSLLGPRSSGNTIYF. CDR3 DNA: TGTGCCAGCAGTTTATTAGGCCCCCGCAGCTCTGGAAACACCATATATTTT.

This clonotype was seen ten or more times. The V and J genes are TRBV6-1 and TRBJ2-1; D remains ambiguous. V lost 1 base, J lost 3 bases, and 4 bases lay in between. Per the germline V gene, CDR1 is MNHNS and CDR2 is SASEGT. The CDR3 extends over 13 amino acids. The CDR3: CASSEGRYNEQFF. The DNA for the CDR3 is TGTGCCAGCAGTGAAGGGCGCTACAATGAGCAGTTCTTC.

This clonotype has at least ten counts. The chain has TRBV28 and TRBJ2-7; 8 nucleotides agree with TRBD1. V was clipped by 6 bases and J by 6 bases; unmatched bases: 7. The germline CDR1 and CDR2 sequences are MDHEN and SYDVKM. The CDR3 is 13 amino acids. CDR3 DNA sequence: TGTGCCAGCAGGCCGACAGGGGTTGGCGAGCAGTACTTC. This codes for CASRPTGVGEQYF.

At least ten counts were recorded for this clonotype. The chain carries TRBV20-1 and TRBJ2-5; D might be TRBD2 (6 bases). The length of the CDR3 is 15 residues. V dropped 3 bases and J dropped 4 bases, with 18 bases sitting between them. CDR1 is DFQATT and CDR2 is SNEGSKA in the germline V gene (reference sequence). The CDR3 region is CSAREGPYFGETQYF. CDR3 DNA: TGCAGTGCTAGGGAGGGACCGTATTTCGGAGAGACCCAGTACTTC.

This clonotype was recorded at least ten times. For the CDR3, the DNA is TGTGCCAGCTCAACGGACAGGGGCTATTTCAATGAGCAGTTCTTC. Its translation is CASSTDRGYFNEQFF. This rearrangement joins TRBV18 to TRBJ2-1; 9 bases agree with TRBD1. The J segment lost 6 bases and the V segment lost 5 bases, leaving 8 bases of the junction unmatched. The CDR3 spans 15 residues. The germline gives CDR1 KGHSH, CDR2 LQKENI.

The V call is TRBV16, the J call TRBJ1-3, with D unresolved. Trimming pared 4 bases from V and 0 bases from J, leaving 13 bases between. This CDR3 is built from 16 residues. Germline V gene sequence: CDR1 KGHSY, CDR2 FQNENV. The DNA of the CDR3 is TGTGCCAGCAGCCTTCACCCCGTGGTCTCTGGAAACACCATATATTTT. Translating it yields CASSLHPVVSGNTIYF.

The table lists this clonotype with many counts. The chain joins TRBV6-1 to TRBJ1-2; D is unresolved. The germline gives CDR1 MNHNS, CDR2 SASEGT. CDR3 size: 11 residues. Trimming pared 7 bases from V and 8 bases from J, leaving 11 bases between. The CDR3 is CASTLTRGYTF. DNA of the CDR3: TGTGCCAGCACTCTGACGAGGGGCTACACCTTC.

J is TRBJ2-1 and V is TRBV10-3, with 13 bases matching TRBD2. This CDR3 is built from 16 residues. J gave up 7 bases and V 4 bases, and 7 bases lay outside the gene matches. CDR1 ENHRY and CDR2 SYGVKD come from the germline V gene. The CDR3 bases are TGTGCCATCAGTGCAAGGACTAGCGGGGGAGGGAATGAGCAGTTCTTC. Protein: CAISARTSGGGNEQFF.

There are many counts of this clonotype. The chain has TRBV20-1 and TRBJ2-7; D is possibly TRBD2 (7 bases). CDR3 length equals 14 residues. Germline values: CDR1 DFQATT, CDR2 SNEGSKA (reference sequence). Trimming cost V 7 bases and J 4 bases, with 20 bases left between them. CDR3 DNA sequence: TGCAGTGGAAGGGGGGGGAGCGCTAGGTACGAGCAGTACTTC. Protein product: CSGRGGSARYEQYF.

At least ten counts were recorded for this clonotype. This chain joins TRBV5-1 and TRBJ2-7, with 9 nucleotides matching TRBD1. The CDR3 consists of 14 residues. Germline V CDR1 and CDR2: SGHRS, YFSETQ. J was trimmed by 5 bases and V by 4 bases; bases with no gene match: 7. The CDR3 coding sequence is TGCGCCAGCAGCCCCTGGACAGGGGAACACGAGCAGTACTTC. Protein sequence: CASSPWTGEHEQYF.